Presented here are 29 T cell receptor beta chains from one specimen sequenced in a study of blood T cells in healthy people across ages. A second PCR of about 7 to 12 cycles used a sample-barcoded 5' primer and a J-beta primer mix. TCRdb ran MiXCR on the 5' RACE reads and lists one entry per CDR3 protein. The sample yields about 1.5 million distinct CDR3 sequences, 35% to 45% seen once. The specimen was blood. All receptors come from a woman aged 18-29 years in good health.

This clonotype was detected ten times or more. J is TRBJ1-4 and V is TRBV4-3; D possibly corresponds to TRBD1 (5 bases). V shed 0 bases and J shed 3 bases, with 14 bases lying between them. This CDR3 region has 17 residues. From germline, CDR1 is LGHNA and CDR2 YSLEER. The CDR3 bases are TGCGCCAGCAGCCAAGACTGGGACGCGTCCGCTAATGAAAAACTGTTTTTT. It specifies CASSQDWDASANEKLFF.

The V gene is TRBV7-2, the J gene TRBJ2-1; 11 positions agree with TRBD2. CDR1 and CDR2 from the germline V gene are SGHTA and FQGNSA. There are 16 residues in the CDR3. V shed 7 bases, J shed 5 bases, and the junction held 10 bases outside the gene matches. This chain's CDR3 is CASTPKLGLADNEQFF. The CDR3 DNA follows: TGTGCCAGCACCCCCAAATTGGGACTAGCGGACAATGAGCAGTTCTTC. The full variable domain, its missing parts supplied by reference TRBV7-2 and TRBJ2-1, is GAGVSQSPSNKVTEKGKDVELRCDPISGHTALYWYRQSLGQGLEFLIYFQGNSAPDKSGLPSDRFSAERTGGSVSTLTIQRTQQEDSAVYLCASTPKLGLADNEQFFGPGTRLTVL.

The gene calls are TRBV4-3 and TRBJ2-7; D may correspond to TRBD1 or TRBD2 (6 bases each). V was cut by 4 bases and J by 4 bases, with 17 bases left in between. This CDR3 is 15 amino acids long. CDR1 LGHNA and CDR2 YSLEER come from the germline V gene. CDR3 sequence: CASSPYWGAGYEQYF. The CDR3 DNA reads TGCGCCAGCAGCCCCTATTGGGGGGCCGGTTACGAGCAGTACTTC.

This sequence joins TRBV15 and TRBJ2-3, with D possibly being TRBD1 or TRBD2 (5 bases each). CDR3 length equals 16 residues. The germline V and J ends were trimmed by 3 bases and 0 bases, with 13 bases remaining between them. Germline values: CDR1 LNHNV, CDR2 YYDKDF (reference sequence). This CDR3 is CATSSFRGQSTDTQYF. The DNA for the CDR3 is TGTGCCACCAGCAGCTTCCGGGGCCAAAGCACAGATACGCAGTATTTT. Filled out from reference TRBV15 and TRBJ2-3, the complete variable domain reads DAMVIQNPRYQVTQFGKPVTLSCSQTLNHNVMYWYQQKSSQAPKLLFHYYDKDFNNEADTPDNFQSRRPNTSFCFLDIRSPGLGDTAMYLCATSSFRGQSTDTQYFGPGTRLTVL.

The chain is built from TRBV4-1 and TRBJ2-1; the match to TRBD1 covers 7 bases. Per the germline V gene, CDR1 is MGHRA and CDR2 is YSYEKL. Trimming took 1 base from V and 4 from J; bases not matched to a gene: 7. The CDR3 covers 16 residues. The CDR3, as DNA: TGCGCCAGCAGCCAAGGGGGGACAGCTCTTTACAATGAGCAGTTCTTC. It yields the protein CASSQGGTALYNEQFF.

This clonotype has a count of ten or more. This chain joins TRBV4-2 and TRBJ2-1, with D possibly matching TRBD2 (5 bases). V was shortened by 0 bases and J by 0 bases, with 9 bases between the two germline ends. The germline CDR1 and CDR2 sequences are LGHNA and YNFKEQ. This CDR3 spans 16 amino acids. The DNA for the CDR3 is TGTGCCAGCAGCCAAGATAGGGAGATCTCCTACAATGAGCAGTTCTTC. Protein sequence: CASSQDREISYNEQFF.

V is TRBV12-1 and J is TRBJ1-1; the table gives TRBD1 as D, unverified against the DNA. TRBV12-1 is given as a pseudogene. The CDR3 extends over 20 amino acids. The CDR3 DNA is TGTGCCAGCAGCTTTAAAAAAAGACAGGGCCGCTTATACTTGAACACTGAAGCTTTCTTT. It codes for CASSFKKRQGRLYLNTEAFF.

This clonotype appeared a few times. The rearrangement uses TRBV10-3 and TRBJ2-7; perhaps TRBD1 as D (5 bases). The length of the CDR3 is 13 residues. Germline V gene lookup returns CDR1 ENHRY and CDR2 SYGVKD. Trimming stripped 8 bases from V and 3 bases from J, with 14 bases between. The CDR3 DNA reads as TGTGCCATCGGGGCCTACCAAGACTACGAGCAGTACTTC. It specifies CAIGAYQDYEQYF.

This clonotype was seen more than once but under ten times. The rearrangement uses TRBV21-1 and TRBJ2-7; the table names TRBD1, a call not compared with the DNA. TRBV21-1 is termed a pseudogene. CDR3 length equals 13 residues. As DNA, the CDR3 is TGTGCCACCCGGTACGTCGCCCACTACGAGCAGTACTTC. Protein: CATRYVAHYEQYF.

This clonotype is a singleton in its sample. The chain joins TRBV29-1 to TRBJ2-4, with TRBD2 matching 7 bases. Judging by the DNA end, TRBJ2-7 fits better; the J call may be wrong. CDR1 SQVTM and CDR2 ANQGSEA come from the germline V gene. This CDR3 is built from 11 residues. The CDR3 loop reads CSAGWEGEQYF. The CDR3 bases are TGCAGCGCCGGCTGGGAGGGCGAGCAGTACTTC.

This chain joins TRBV20-1 and TRBJ1-1, with D possibly being TRBD1 (5 bases). This CDR3 has 11 amino acids. The germline V gene has CDR1 DFQATT and CDR2 SNEGSKA (reference sequence). Trimming stripped 7 bases from V and 8 bases from J, with 14 bases between. As DNA, the CDR3 is TGCAGTGGTAGGGCGTGGGGGGAAGCTTTCTTT. Amino acid sequence: CSGRAWGEAFF.

This chain connects TRBV6-2 or TRBV6-3 to TRBJ2-5; D is unresolved. Germline CDR1 reads MNHEY; CDR2 reads SVGEGT. CDR3 length: 16 amino acids. Trimming removed 1 base from V and 1 base from J, with 13 bases in between. CDR3 nucleotide sequence: TGTGCCAGCAGTTACTTACGTTGGAAGATCCAAGAGACCCAGTACTTC. Encoded protein: CASSYLRWKIQETQYF.

In this sample, this clonotype turned up a few times. J is TRBJ1-5 and V is TRBV12-3 or TRBV12-4, with D maybe TRBD1 (5 bases). Trimming left V 3 bases short and J 5 bases short, with 14 bases between. This CDR3 spans 15 amino acids. CDR3 amino acids: CASSFGRAQHQPQHF. The CDR3 DNA is TGTGCCAGCAGTTTTGGCAGGGCCCAGCATCAGCCCCAGCATTTT.

V usage is TRBV6-2 or TRBV6-3 and J usage is TRBJ2-1; TRBD1 aligns across 8 bases. The V gene's germline CDR1 is MNHEY and CDR2 SVGEGT. V lost 2 bases, J lost 10 bases, and 4 bases stayed unmatched. The CDR3 has 13 amino acids. CDR3 sequence reads: CASSYDRGWEQFF. CDR3 bases: TGTGCCAGCAGTTACGACAGGGGCTGGGAGCAGTTCTTC.

This clonotype was seen more than once but under ten times. The genes are TRBV4-3 and TRBJ2-4; the D gene is possibly TRBD1 (6 bases). The CDR3 extends over 19 amino acids. V lost 2 bases and J lost 1, with 21 bases in between. The germline gives CDR1 LGHNA, CDR2 YSLEER. The CDR3 DNA follows: TGCGCCAGCAGCCAATTCACAGGGAGACGAGCCTTGGCCAAAAACATTCAGTACTTC. The encoded protein is CASSQFTGRRALAKNIQYF.

The chain recombines TRBV7-2 with TRBJ2-1, with D uncertain. This CDR3 has 12 residues. CDR1 and CDR2 (germline): SGHTA, FQGNSA. V was clipped by 5 bases and J by 10 bases, with 12 bases between them. CDR3 DNA: TGTGCCAGCAGCATAGGATCACGAGAGCAGTTCTTC. Protein product: CASSIGSREQFF.

The chain is built from TRBV5-1 and TRBJ1-4; D is ambiguous. The CDR3 loop spans 14 amino acids. Germline CDR1 SGHRS, CDR2 YFSETQ. V lost 6 bases, J lost 7 bases, and 16 bases lay in between. The CDR3 loop reads CASNIAGAGEKLFF. In nucleotides, the CDR3 is TGCGCCAGCAATATCGCAGGCGCGGGTGAAAAACTGTTTTTT. The entire variable domain, with the rest obtained from reference TRBV5-1 and TRBJ1-4, is as follows: KAGVTQTPRYLIKTRGQQVTLSCSPISGHRSVSWYQQTPGQGLQFLFEYFSETQRNKGNFPGRFSGRQFSNSRSEMNVSTLELGDSALYLCASNIAGAGEKLFFGSGTQLSVL.

V is TRBV24-1 and J is TRBJ1-5, with no clear D. The length of the CDR3 is 15 residues. Per the germline V gene, CDR1 is KGHDR and CDR2 is SFDVKD. V was clipped by 4 bases and J by 1 base, with 10 bases between them. The chain's CDR3 is CATSDPRASNQPQHF. Here the CDR3 DNA reads TGTGCCACCAGTGACCCTCGGGCCAGCAATCAGCCCCAGCATTTT.

This clonotype came up a few times. This chain links TRBV2 with TRBJ2-1; D call uncertain. The germline gives CDR1 SNHLY, CDR2 FYNNEI. The CDR3 has 15 amino acids. Trimming removed 8 bases at V and 6 bases at J, with 20 bases between. The CDR3 DNA is TGTGCCAGCCGTCCCCCTACGGTGGCTAGCAATGAGCAGTTCTTC. It translates to CASRPPTVASNEQFF. The full variable domain, in which reference TRBV2 and TRBJ2-1 provide the parts outside the CDR3, is EPEVTQTPSHQVTQMGQEVILRCVPISNHLYFYWYRQILGQKVEFLVSFYNNEISEKSEIFDDQFSVERPDGSNFTLKIRSTKLEDSAMYFCASRPPTVASNEQFFGPGTRLTVL.

There are a few counts of this clonotype. The CDR3 sequence: CASRETSYEQYF. CDR3 nucleotides: TGTGCCTCCCGGGAGACCTCCTACGAGCAGTACTTC. The rearrangement links TRBV6-5 to TRBJ2-4; TRBD2 is a possible D gene (6 bases). The J call may be wrong; the DNA end is better matched by TRBJ2-7. The CDR3 is 12 amino acids. Germline assignment: CDR1 MNHEY and CDR2 SVGAGI.

This clonotype appeared a single time. The V gene is TRBV6-5, the J gene TRBJ2-3; the match to TRBD1 covers 8 bases. Germline CDR1 MNHEY, CDR2 SVGAGI. V dropped 4 bases and J dropped 8; count of bases not matched to a gene: 11. This CDR3 has 15 residues. Written as DNA, the CDR3 is TGTGCCAGCAGTTTCGAAACTACAGGGGGAGGTACGCAGTATTTT. Its translation: CASSFETTGGGTQYF.

The chain has TRBV4-3 and TRBJ2-1; 8 bases are a match to TRBD2. V was pared by 4 bases and J by 3 bases, with 8 bases of the junction left unmatched. The CDR3 has 16 amino acids. Germline V gives CDR1 LGHNA, CDR2 YSLEER. The CDR3 coding sequence is TGCGCCAGCAGCCGCTCGACTAGCGAGAGCTACAATGAGCAGTTCTTC. It encodes CASSRSTSESYNEQFF.

V is TRBV6-5 and J is TRBJ2-3; the D is unclear. Germline loops: CDR1 MNHEY, CDR2 SVGAGI. Trimming left V 6 bases short and J 10 bases short, with 23 bases between. This CDR3 region has 15 residues. The CDR3 bases are TGTGCCAGCAGCCAAAGGGCTAGTCTGGCTAGGGCGCAGTATTTT. Residues: CASSQRASLARAQYF.

The rearrangement uses TRBV20-1 and TRBJ1-6; tentatively, D is TRBD1 (5 bases). Germline V gives CDR1 DFQATT, CDR2 SNEGSKA (reference sequence). V lost 6 bases and J lost 9, with 18 bases in between. There are 14 residues in the CDR3. The CDR3 loop is CSAMGDGVGSPLHF. DNA for the CDR3: TGCAGTGCCATGGGGGACGGAGTCGGTTCACCCCTCCACTTT.

V gene TRBV29-1 combines with J gene TRBJ2-5; TRBD2 aligns across 7 bases. V was clipped by 7 bases and J by 11 bases; unmatched bases: 25. The CDR3 totals 16 residues. Germline V lookup: CDR1 SQVTM, CDR2 ANQGSEA. The CDR3 spells CSASVSSGFSYNEQYF. DNA for the CDR3: TGCAGCGCCTCCGTTTCTAGCGGTTTTTCCTACAATGAGCAGTACTTC.

The V and J genes are TRBV29-1 and TRBJ2-1; D gene ambiguous. CDR1 and CDR2 (germline): SQVTM, ANQGSEA. CDR3 size: 14 residues. V lost 3 bases, J lost 9 bases, and 18 bases lay in between. The CDR3 DNA reads as TGCAGCGTTGAGGGGTTGCGCACGTGTGGTGAGCAGTTCTTC. Amino acids: CSVEGLRTCGEQFF.

This clonotype was seen a handful of times. The J gene is TRBJ2-1, the V gene TRBV6-1, with 10 nucleotides matching TRBD2. CDR1 and CDR2 from the germline V gene are MNHNS and SASEGT. Trimming cost V 0 bases and J 1 base; bases outside gene matches: 6. The CDR3 has 18 residues. CDR3 sequence (DNA): TGTGCCAGCAGTGAAGCGTTAGCGGGGGGCCTATCCTACAATGAGCAGTTCTTC. It encodes CASSEALAGGLSYNEQFF.

The rearrangement joins TRBV7-2 to TRBJ2-1, with TRBD2 matching over 9 bases. Trimming at V came to 4 bases and at J to 4 bases, leaving 5 bases not matched to a gene. This CDR3 is built from 15 residues. Germline CDR1 and CDR2: SGHTA and FQGNSA. CDR3 sequence reads: CASSWLTSGYNEQFF. In DNA, the CDR3 is TGTGCCAGCAGCTGGTTGACTAGCGGTTACAATGAGCAGTTCTTC.

The rearrangement uses TRBV7-3 and TRBJ2-1; weak D call: TRBD2 (5 bases). V was clipped by 2 bases and J by 7 bases, with 12 bases between them. This CDR3 is built from 14 residues. Germline loops: CDR1 SGHTA, CDR2 FQGTGA. CDR3 amino acids: CASSLSPGFNEQFF. Written as DNA, the CDR3 is TGTGCCAGCAGCTTATCACCGGGATTTAATGAGCAGTTCTTC.